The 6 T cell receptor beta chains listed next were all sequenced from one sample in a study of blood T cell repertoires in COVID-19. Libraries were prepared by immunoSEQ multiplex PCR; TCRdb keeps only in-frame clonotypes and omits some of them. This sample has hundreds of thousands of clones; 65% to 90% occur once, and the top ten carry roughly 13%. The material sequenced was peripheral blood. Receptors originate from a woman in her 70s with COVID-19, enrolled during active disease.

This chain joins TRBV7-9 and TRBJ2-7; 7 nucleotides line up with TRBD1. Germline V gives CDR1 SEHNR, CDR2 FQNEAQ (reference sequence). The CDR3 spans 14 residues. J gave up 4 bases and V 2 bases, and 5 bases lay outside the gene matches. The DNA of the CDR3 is TGTGCCAGCAGCTTACAAGGCAGGGGGTACGAGCAGTACTTC. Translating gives CASSLQGRGYEQYF.

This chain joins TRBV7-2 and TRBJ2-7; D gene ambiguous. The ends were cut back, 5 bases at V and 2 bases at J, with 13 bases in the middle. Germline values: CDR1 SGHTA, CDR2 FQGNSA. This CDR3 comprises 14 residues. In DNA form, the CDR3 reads TGTGCCAGCAGCCCCGTGGCAGGCCCCTACGAGCAGTACTTC. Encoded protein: CASSPVAGPYEQYF.

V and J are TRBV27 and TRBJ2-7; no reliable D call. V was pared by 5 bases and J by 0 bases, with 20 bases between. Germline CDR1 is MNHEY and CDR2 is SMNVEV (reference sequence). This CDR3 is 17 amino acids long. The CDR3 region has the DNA TGTGCCAGCAGTCTAAGAAACTCCGGGTCCTCCTCCTACGAGCAGTACTTC. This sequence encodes CASSLRNSGSSSYEQYF.

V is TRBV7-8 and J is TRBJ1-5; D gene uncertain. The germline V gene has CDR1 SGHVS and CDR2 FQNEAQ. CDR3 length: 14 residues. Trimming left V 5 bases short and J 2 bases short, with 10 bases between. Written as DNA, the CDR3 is TGTGCCAGCAGCCCCACTCTGGGCAATCAGCCCCAGCATTTT. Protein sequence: CASSPTLGNQPQHF. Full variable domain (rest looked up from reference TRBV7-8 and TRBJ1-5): GAGVSQSPRYKVAKRGQDVALRCDPISGHVSLFWYQQALGQGPEFLTYFQNEAQLDKSGLPSDRFFAERPEGSVSTLKIQRTQQEDSAVYLCASSPTLGNQPQHFGDGTRLSIL.

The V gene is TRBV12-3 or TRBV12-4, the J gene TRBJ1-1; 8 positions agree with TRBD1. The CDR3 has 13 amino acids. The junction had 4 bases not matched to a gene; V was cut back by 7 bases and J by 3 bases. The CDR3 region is CASTQGADTEAFF. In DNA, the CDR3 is TGTGCCAGCACCCAGGGGGCCGACACTGAAGCTTTCTTT.

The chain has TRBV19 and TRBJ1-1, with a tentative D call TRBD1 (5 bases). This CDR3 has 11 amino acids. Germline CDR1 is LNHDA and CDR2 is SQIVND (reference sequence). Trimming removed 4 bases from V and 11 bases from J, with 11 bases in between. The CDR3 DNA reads TGTGCCAGTAGTAGGGCGGGGGTTGCTTTCTTT. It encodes CASSRAGVAFF. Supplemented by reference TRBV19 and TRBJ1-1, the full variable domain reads DGGITQSPKYLFRKEGQNVTLSCEQNLNHDAMYWYRQDPGQGLRLIYYSQIVNDFQKGDIAEGYSVSREKKESFPLTVTSAQKNPTAFYLCASSRAGVAFFGQGTRLTVV.